Detailed here is one TCR beta chain. Germline trimming cut 1 base from V and 8 bases from J; bases unmatched to any gene: 13. The CDR3 totals 15 residues. Germline loops: CDR1 SQVTM, CDR2 ANQGSEA. The data derive from a study of T cell responses to AZD1222 COVID-19 vaccine. Study-wide context: Combined were second doses at about 4 or about 12 weeks.

Some clones are missing from TCRdb's copy, which holds only in-frame ones; the method was immunoSEQ multiplex PCR. The sample consists of 150,000 to 200,000 clones, 80% to 95% of them appearing once. The chain carries TRBV29-1 and TRBJ1-2; 7 bases are shared with TRBD1. The clonotype comes from an adult in good health. Specimen: peripheral blood, collected on day 0 of AZD1222 vaccination. The CDR3 here is CSVEGGFGQAVGYTF. The CDR3 DNA reads TGCAGCGTTGAAGGGGGCTTCGGACAGGCAGTCGGCTACACCTTC.